The rows below give T cell receptor beta chains drawn from one sample of a study of T cell responses to AZD1222 COVID-19 vaccine. The method was immunoSEQ multiplex PCR; TCRdb's version includes in-frame clones alone and lacks a portion of them. The sample records around 130,000 clones, 86% being singletons. The input for sequencing was peripheral blood, taken on day 0 of AZD1222 vaccination. These receptors all stem from an adult in good health. The conserved cysteine and the conserved F or W are not part of the CDR3 here. Only part of the rows carry a size: once, few, many, or a class if the clone is expanded.

j_call: TRBJ2-5; clone_size: -; v_call: TRBV24-1; cdr3_aa: ATSDLREYQETQY
j_call: TRBJ2-1; clone_size: few; v_call: TRBV7-8; cdr3_aa: ASSTRTGNEQF
j_call: TRBJ1-2; clone_size: few; v_call: TRBV5-5; cdr3_aa: ASSFDRGQSGYT
j_call: TRBJ2-7; clone_size: -; v_call: TRBV5-1; cdr3_aa: ASSYLFQGGTSKYEQY
j_call: TRBJ2-3; clone_size: -; v_call: TRBV5-1; cdr3_aa: ASSLAATSGTDTQY
j_call: TRBJ1-1; clone_size: -; v_call: TRBV7-9; cdr3_aa: ASSNGLNTEAF
j_call: TRBJ1-2; clone_size: -; v_call: TRBV6-5; cdr3_aa: ASSYNQGSDGYT
j_call: TRBJ2-7; clone_size: -; v_call: TRBV14; cdr3_aa: ASSHFISRAYEQY
j_call: TRBJ1-5; clone_size: -; v_call: TRBV27; cdr3_aa: ASRGTGEQPQH
j_call: TRBJ1-2; clone_size: -; v_call: TRBV7-2; cdr3_aa: ASSLVTGSNYGYT
j_call: TRBJ1-1; clone_size: -; v_call: TRBV12-5; cdr3_aa: ASAAGHSGF
j_call: TRBJ1-1; clone_size: -; v_call: TRBV6-4; cdr3_aa: ASSATGGITEAF
j_call: TRBJ1-2; clone_size: -; v_call: TRBV5-4; cdr3_aa: ASSHVPGTNYGYT
j_call: TRBJ2-1; clone_size: -; v_call: TRBV28; cdr3_aa: ASSLPVKNEQF
j_call: TRBJ2-2; clone_size: -; v_call: TRBV6-5; cdr3_aa: ASRDRGFTGELF
j_call: TRBJ1-6; clone_size: -; v_call: TRBV5-1; cdr3_aa: ASSFQSQGELSPLH
j_call: TRBJ1-2; clone_size: -; v_call: TRBV30; cdr3_aa: AWSEGQGNYGYT
j_call: TRBJ1-5; clone_size: -; v_call: TRBV5-8; cdr3_aa: ASSLRTGSNQPQH
j_call: TRBJ1-2; clone_size: -; v_call: TRBV9; cdr3_aa: ASSVDARDFGYT
j_call: TRBJ1-2; clone_size: -; v_call: TRBV19; cdr3_aa: ASKSQGNYGYT
j_call: TRBJ1-2; clone_size: -; v_call: TRBV7-9; cdr3_aa: ASSLVGFGTGYGYT
j_call: TRBJ1-5; clone_size: -; v_call: TRBV19; cdr3_aa: ASSIDGDRGYQPQH
j_call: TRBJ2-1; clone_size: -; v_call: TRBV6-4; cdr3_aa: ASSASGGSYNEQF
j_call: TRBJ1-6; clone_size: -; v_call: TRBV9; cdr3_aa: ASSDLTGGNSPLH
j_call: TRBJ1-5; clone_size: few; v_call: TRBV2; cdr3_aa: ASREPGQNRHQPQH
j_call: TRBJ1-2; clone_size: -; v_call: TRBV7-9; cdr3_aa: ASSLDVPAGYT
j_call: TRBJ1-1; clone_size: once; v_call: TRBV5-4; cdr3_aa: ASSLDQGLSRPEAF
j_call: TRBJ1-1; clone_size: -; v_call: TRBV7-9; cdr3_aa: ASSLGDRFGGEAF
j_call: TRBJ2-7; clone_size: -; v_call: TRBV7-9; cdr3_aa: ASSPGLGEQY
j_call: TRBJ1-1; clone_size: -; v_call: TRBV2; cdr3_aa: ASSELGLNTEAF
j_call: TRBJ1-1; clone_size: -; v_call: TRBV5-1; cdr3_aa: ASSLGGAGTEAF
j_call: TRBJ1-3; clone_size: -; v_call: TRBV7-8; cdr3_aa: ASSLGPGSFVGNTIY
j_call: TRBJ2-1; clone_size: -; v_call: TRBV12-5; cdr3_aa: ASGPDNPNYNEQF
j_call: TRBJ1-2; clone_size: -; v_call: TRBV19; cdr3_aa: ASSSEGFGFGYT
j_call: TRBJ2-7; clone_size: few; v_call: TRBV2; cdr3_aa: ASSRTSGRSYEQY
j_call: TRBJ1-6; clone_size: -; v_call: TRBV7-2; cdr3_aa: ASRGQSQNSPLH
j_call: TRBJ2-4; clone_size: -; v_call: TRBV7-2; cdr3_aa: ASSSRLDGISIQY
j_call: TRBJ1-2; clone_size: few; v_call: TRBV7-9; cdr3_aa: ASSFEGVFYGYT
j_call: TRBJ1-1; clone_size: -; v_call: TRBV7-9; cdr3_aa: ASSLGGVAEAF
j_call: TRBJ2-3; clone_size: -; v_call: TRBV9; cdr3_aa: ASSSGGAGDTQY